This TCR beta chain is from a study of blood T cell repertoires in COVID-19 (dated by TCRdb to the early 2020s). For the study in its entirety: The collaborator samples originated in the United States, Italy and Spain and spanned the acute and convalescent phases of COVID-19. The prospective study material was composed of cDNA or gDNA derived from T cells, B-cell-depleted T cells, or PBMCs. Deeply sampled blood TCRbeta repertoires from subjects exposed to, actively infected with, or recovered from COVID-19 were included in the dataset. The repertoires were released in a freely available public database meant as a resource for research on the immune response to SARS-CoV-2. The samples were drawn from the first 160 participants of the ongoing ImmuneRACE study and from 1,254 subjects provided by 6 global collaborators. Sample metadata almost always included a de-identified subject ID, COVID-19 status, age in years and sex. Where available, HLA class I and class II types were taken from metadata supplied by the sample provider and were not determined by assay-based typing.

The immunoSEQ Assay, a bias-controlled multiplex PCR, was used to amplify TCRbeta CDR3 regions from genomic DNA. Turning to the authors' computational methods: Within the assay, amplification of reference gene primers was used to estimate how many nucleated cells each sample contained. Sequence reads were collapsed and filtered to measure the absolute abundance of every unique TCRbeta CDR3 rearrangement. For each sample, productive Simpson clonality was calculated by taking the square root of Simpson's diversity index across productive rearrangements. TCRdb carries this immuneACCESS record with in-frame sequences only. Its versions omit some clonotypes, under half of them owing to an unresolved V gene in the studies checked, with the rest unexplained. That table furnishes V, J and clone size, whereas the DNA furnished D and trimming. The sample contains a few hundred thousand clones, 87% of them found a single time. In total, the top ten clones hold approximately 6% of the sample.

Cut back by 5 bases and 4 bases, the V and J ends lie 11 bases apart. The CDR3 covers 13 residues, taking in both the cysteine and the phenylalanine. Only the CDR3 portion is preserved as DNA: 39 bases, with reading frame beginning at the first base. Enrolling through a virtual design, the prospective study's participants ranged in age from about 18 to 89 years and lived across 24 United States geographic areas. Cohort assignment in the prospective study relied on participant-reported clinical history from a screening survey and a study questionnaire. For ImmuneRACE Cohort 3, a participant was defined as recovered based on two consecutive negative NP/OP PCR tests, clearance by a healthcare professional, or resolution of symptoms. In the prospective study, mobile phlebotomists collected whole blood, serum and a nasopharyngeal or oropharyngeal swab from each participant. Over a roughly 2-month period, participants in the prospective study had the option of providing additional blood draws and questionnaires. Prospective study blood samples were shipped either frozen or at room temperature before DNA extraction.

What the work shows at the level of the full study, not this receptor alone: Clinical and demographic metadata were provided uncurated, with the amount varying by source and participant.

Concerning this clone itself: Its recognized antigen is unknown. Base quality data are lacking; no much larger clone is found one base away.

This sequence was found in a woman aged 25 to 45 who had recovered from COVID-19. Recombination linked TRBV12-3 or TRBV12-4 to TRBJ1-1; perhaps TRBD1 is the D gene, with 5 bases matching. Sequenced: PBMCs or T cells enriched from blood (not recorded which). The CDR3: CASSRTRLTEAFF. The sequence in DNA is TGTGCCAGCAGTCGGACACGACTCACTGAAGCTTTCTTT.